This T cell receptor beta chain was observed in a study of radiotherapy plus CTLA-4 blockade in lung cancer. The CDR3 runs 15 residues. The V gene lost 4 bases and the J gene lost 1 base, with 12 bases spanning the gap. Germline assignment: CDR1 SGHAT and CDR2 FQNNGV. Libraries were prepared by immunoSEQ multiplex PCR; TCRdb keeps only in-frame clonotypes and omits some of them. This sample carries tens of thousands of clones, 75% to 90% of them seen once, and the ten largest clones take 0.82%. The clonotype comes from a human donor with non-small cell lung cancer who had stable disease on radiotherapy plus ipilimumab. The material was peripheral blood, obtained from a patient treated with radiotherapy plus ipilimumab. The genes are TRBV11-2 and TRBJ2-3, with D unresolved. The CDR3 loop is CASSYSRLGTDTQYF. CDR3 DNA sequence: TGTGCCAGCAGCTATAGCCGTTTGGGCACAGATACGCAGTATTTT.